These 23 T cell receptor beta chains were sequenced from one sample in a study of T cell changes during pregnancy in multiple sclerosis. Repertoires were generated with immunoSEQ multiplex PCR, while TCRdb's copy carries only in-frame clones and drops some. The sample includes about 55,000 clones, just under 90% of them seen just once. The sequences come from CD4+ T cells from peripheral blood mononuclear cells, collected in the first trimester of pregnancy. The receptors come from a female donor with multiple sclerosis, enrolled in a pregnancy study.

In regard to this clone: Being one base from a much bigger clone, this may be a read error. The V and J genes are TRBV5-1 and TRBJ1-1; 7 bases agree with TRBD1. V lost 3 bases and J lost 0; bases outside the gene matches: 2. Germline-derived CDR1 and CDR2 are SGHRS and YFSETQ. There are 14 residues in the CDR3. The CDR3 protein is CASSSTGMNTEAFF. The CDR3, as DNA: TGCGCCAGCAGCTCGACAGGGATGAACACTGAAGCTTTCTTT.

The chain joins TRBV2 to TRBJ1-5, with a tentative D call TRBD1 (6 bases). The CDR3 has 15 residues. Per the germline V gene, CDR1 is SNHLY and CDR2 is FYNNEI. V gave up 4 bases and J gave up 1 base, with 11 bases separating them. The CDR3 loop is CASSGTDFSNQPQHF. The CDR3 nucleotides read TGTGCCAGCAGTGGGACAGACTTCAGCAATCAGCCCCAGCATTTT.

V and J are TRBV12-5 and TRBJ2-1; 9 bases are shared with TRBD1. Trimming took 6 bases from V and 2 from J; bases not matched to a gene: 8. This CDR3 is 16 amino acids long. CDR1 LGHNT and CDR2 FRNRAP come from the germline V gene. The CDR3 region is CASGPPGTGPYNEQFF. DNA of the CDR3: TGTGCTAGTGGCCCCCCCGGGACAGGGCCCTACAATGAGCAGTTCTTC. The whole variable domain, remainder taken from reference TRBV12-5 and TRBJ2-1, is DARVTQTPRHKVTEMGQEVTMRCQPILGHNTVFWYRQTMMQGLELLAYFRNRAPLDDSGMPKDRFSAEMPDATLATLKIQPSEPRDSAVYFCASGPPGTGPYNEQFFGPGTRLTVL.

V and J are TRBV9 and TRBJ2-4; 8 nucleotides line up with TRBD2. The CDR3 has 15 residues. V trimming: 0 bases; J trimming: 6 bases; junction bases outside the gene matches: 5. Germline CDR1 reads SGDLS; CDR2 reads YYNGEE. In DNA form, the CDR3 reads TGTGCCAGCAGCGTAGAACCGGGGGGGATAAACATTCAGTACTTC. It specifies CASSVEPGGINIQYF.

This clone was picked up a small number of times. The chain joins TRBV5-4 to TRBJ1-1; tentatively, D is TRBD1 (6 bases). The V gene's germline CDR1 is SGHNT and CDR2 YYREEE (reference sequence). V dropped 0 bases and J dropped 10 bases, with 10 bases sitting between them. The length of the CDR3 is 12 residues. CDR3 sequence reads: CASSLERGGAFF. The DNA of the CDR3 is TGTGCCAGCAGCTTGGAGAGGGGGGGAGCTTTCTTT.

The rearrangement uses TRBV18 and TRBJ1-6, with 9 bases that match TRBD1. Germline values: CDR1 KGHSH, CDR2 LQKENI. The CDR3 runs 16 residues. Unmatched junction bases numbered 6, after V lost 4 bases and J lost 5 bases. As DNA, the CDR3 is TGTGCCAGCTCACAATCACAGGGGGCTAATAATTCACCCCTCCACTTT. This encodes CASSQSQGANNSPLHF.

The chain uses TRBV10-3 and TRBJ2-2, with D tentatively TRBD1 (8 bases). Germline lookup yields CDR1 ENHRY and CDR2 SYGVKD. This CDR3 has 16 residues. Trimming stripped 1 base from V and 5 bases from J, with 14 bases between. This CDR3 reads CAISEFGQGGTGELFF. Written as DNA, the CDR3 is TGTGCCATCAGTGAGTTCGGACAGGGAGGGACCGGGGAGCTGTTTTTT.

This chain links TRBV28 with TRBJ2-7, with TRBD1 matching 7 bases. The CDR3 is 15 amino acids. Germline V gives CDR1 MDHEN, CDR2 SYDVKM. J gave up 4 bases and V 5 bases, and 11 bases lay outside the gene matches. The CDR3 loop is CASSRSTGWGYEQYF. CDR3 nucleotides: TGTGCCAGCAGTAGGTCGACAGGGTGGGGTTACGAGCAGTACTTC.

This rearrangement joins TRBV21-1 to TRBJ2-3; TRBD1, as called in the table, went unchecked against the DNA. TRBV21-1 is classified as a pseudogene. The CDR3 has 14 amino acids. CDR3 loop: CASSKVQISDTQYF. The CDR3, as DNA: TGTGCCAGCAGCAAAGTCCAGATATCAGATACGCAGTATTTT.

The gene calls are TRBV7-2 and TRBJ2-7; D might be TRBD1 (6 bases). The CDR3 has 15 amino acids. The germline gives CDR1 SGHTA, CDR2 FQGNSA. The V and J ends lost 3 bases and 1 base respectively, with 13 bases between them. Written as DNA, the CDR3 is TGTGCCAGCAGCTTGAGGACAGAAAAGTCCTACGAGCAGTACTTC. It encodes CASSLRTEKSYEQYF.

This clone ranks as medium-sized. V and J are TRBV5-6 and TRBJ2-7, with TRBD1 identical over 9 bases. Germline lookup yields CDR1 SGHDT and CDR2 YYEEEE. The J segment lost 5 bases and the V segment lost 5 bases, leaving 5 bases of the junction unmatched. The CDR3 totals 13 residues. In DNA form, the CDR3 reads TGTGCCAGCAGGGCACAGGGGGCCGACGAGCAGTACTTC. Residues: CASRAQGADEQYF. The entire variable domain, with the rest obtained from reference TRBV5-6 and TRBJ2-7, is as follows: DAGVTQSPTHLIKTRGQQVTLRCSPKSGHDTVSWYQQALGQGPQFIFQYYEEEERQRGNFPDRFSGHQFPNYSSELNVNALLLGDSALYLCASRAQGADEQYFGPGTRLTVT.

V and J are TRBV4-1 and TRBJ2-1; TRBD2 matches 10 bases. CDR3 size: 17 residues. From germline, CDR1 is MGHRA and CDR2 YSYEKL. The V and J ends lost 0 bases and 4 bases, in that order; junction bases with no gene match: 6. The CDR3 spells CASSQETGTSDYNEQFF. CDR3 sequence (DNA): TGCGCCAGCAGCCAAGAAACCGGGACTAGCGATTACAATGAGCAGTTCTTC.

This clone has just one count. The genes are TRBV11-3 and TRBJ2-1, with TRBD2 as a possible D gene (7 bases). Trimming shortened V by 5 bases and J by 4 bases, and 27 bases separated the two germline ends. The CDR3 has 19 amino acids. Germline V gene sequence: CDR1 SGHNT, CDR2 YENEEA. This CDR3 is CASSPYAGRGAALYNEQFF. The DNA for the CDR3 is TGTGCCAGCAGCCCTTATGCCGGCCGGGGGGCTGCCCTATACAATGAGCAGTTCTTC.

The CDR3 DNA reads TGTGCCAGTAGTACCGGGTGGCTGGGAGCTTTCTTT. It translates to CASSTGWLGAFF. The chain recombines TRBV19 with TRBJ1-1; D gene uncertain. The CDR3 spans 12 residues. Trimming shortened V by 4 bases and J by 10 bases, and 13 bases separated the two germline ends. Germline-derived CDR1 and CDR2 are LNHDA and SQIVND (reference sequence).

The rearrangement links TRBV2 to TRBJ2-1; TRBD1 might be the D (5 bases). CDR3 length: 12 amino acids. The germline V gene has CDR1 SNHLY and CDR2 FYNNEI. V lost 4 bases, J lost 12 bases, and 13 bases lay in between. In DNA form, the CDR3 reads TGTGCCAGCAGTGCCCAAGACAGCCCGCAGTTCTTC. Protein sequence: CASSAQDSPQFF.

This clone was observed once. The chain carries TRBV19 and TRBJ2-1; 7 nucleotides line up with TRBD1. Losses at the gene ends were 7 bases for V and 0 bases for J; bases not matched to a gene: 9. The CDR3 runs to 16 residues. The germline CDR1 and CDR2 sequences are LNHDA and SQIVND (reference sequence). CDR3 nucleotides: TGTGCCAGTACCCGAGGGGGCCTGAGCTCCTACAATGAGCAGTTCTTC. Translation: CASTRGGLSSYNEQFF. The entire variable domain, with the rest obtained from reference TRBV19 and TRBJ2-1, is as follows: DGGITQSPKYLFRKEGQNVTLSCEQNLNHDAMYWYRQDPGQGLRLIYYSQIVNDFQKGDIAEGYSVSREKKESFPLTVTSAQKNPTAFYLCASTRGGLSSYNEQFFGPGTRLTVL.

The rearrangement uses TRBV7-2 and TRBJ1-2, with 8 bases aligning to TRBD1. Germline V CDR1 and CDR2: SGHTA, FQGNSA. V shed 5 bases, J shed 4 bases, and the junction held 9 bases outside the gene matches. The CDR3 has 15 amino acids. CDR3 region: CASSPRQGLAYGYTF. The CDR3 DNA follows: TGTGCCAGCAGCCCAAGACAGGGGTTAGCCTATGGCTACACCTTC.

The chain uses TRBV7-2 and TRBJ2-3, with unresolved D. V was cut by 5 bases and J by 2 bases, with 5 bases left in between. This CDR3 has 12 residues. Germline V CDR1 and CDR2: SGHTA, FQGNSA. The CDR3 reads CASSPSTDTQYF. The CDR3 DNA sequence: TGTGCCAGCAGCCCTTCCACAGATACGCAGTATTTT.

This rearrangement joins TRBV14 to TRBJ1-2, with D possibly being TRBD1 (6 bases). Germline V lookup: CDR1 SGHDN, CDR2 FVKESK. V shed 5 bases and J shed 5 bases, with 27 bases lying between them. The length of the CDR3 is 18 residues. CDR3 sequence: CASSFISPRQAEGYGYTF. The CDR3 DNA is TGTGCCAGCAGCTTCATCTCCCCCCGACAGGCGGAAGGGTATGGCTACACCTTC.

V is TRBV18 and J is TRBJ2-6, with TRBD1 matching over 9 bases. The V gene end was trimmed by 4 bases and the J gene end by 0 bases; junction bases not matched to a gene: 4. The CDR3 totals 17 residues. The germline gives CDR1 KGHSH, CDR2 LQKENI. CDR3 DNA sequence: TGTGCCAGCTCACGTGGACAGGGGACCTCTGGGGCCAACGTCCTGACTTTC. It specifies CASSRGQGTSGANVLTF.

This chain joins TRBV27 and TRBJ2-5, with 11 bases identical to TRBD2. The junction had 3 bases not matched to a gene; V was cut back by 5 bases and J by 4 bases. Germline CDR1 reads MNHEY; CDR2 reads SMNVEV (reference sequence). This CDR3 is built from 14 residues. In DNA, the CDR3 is TGTGCCAGCAGTGAACTAGCGGGAGTAGAGACCCAGTACTTC. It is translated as CASSELAGVETQYF.

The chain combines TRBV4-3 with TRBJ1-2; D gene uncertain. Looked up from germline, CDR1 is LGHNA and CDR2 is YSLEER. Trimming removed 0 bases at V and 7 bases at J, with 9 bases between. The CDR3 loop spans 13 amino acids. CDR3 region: CASSQDLAGGYTF. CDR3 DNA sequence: TGCGCCAGCAGCCAAGATTTGGCAGGTGGCTACACCTTC.

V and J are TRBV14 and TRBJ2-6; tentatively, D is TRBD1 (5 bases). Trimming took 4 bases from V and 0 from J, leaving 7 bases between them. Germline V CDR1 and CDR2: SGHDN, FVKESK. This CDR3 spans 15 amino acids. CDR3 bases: TGTGCCAGCAGCCGACAGAACTCTGGGGCCAACGTCCTGACTTTC. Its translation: CASSRQNSGANVLTF.